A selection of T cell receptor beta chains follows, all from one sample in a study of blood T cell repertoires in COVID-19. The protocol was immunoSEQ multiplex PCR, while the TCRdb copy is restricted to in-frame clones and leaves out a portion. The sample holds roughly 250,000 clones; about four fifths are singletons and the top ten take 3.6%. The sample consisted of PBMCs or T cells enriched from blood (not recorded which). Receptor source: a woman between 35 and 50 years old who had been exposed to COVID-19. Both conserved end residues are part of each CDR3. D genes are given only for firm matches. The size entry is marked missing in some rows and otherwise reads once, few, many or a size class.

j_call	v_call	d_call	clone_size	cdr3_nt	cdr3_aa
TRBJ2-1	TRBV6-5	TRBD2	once	TGTGCCAGCAGGTCCGCGGGGGGTAATGAGCAGTTCTTC	CASRSAGGNEQFF
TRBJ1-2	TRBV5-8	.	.	TGTGCCAGCAGCCGCGGACAGAGCTATGGCTACACCTTC	CASSRGQSYGYTF
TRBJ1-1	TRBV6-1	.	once	TGTGCCAGCAGTGAAATCAGGGGACGGAACACTGAAGCTTTCTTT	CASSEIRGRNTEAFF
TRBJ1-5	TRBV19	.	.	TGTGCCAGTAGTATAGTAGGAGACAATCAGCCCCAGCATTTT	CASSIVGDNQPQHF
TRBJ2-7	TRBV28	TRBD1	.	TGTGCCAGCAGTTTATCCTTAAAACCCGGGACAGGGGGCTTGTACGAGCAGTACTTC	CASSLSLKPGTGGLYEQYF
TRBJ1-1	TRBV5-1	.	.	TGCGCCAGCAGCTTGGCGTCCGGGATGAACACTGAAGCTTTCTTT	CASSLASGMNTEAFF
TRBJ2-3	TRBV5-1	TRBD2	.	TGCGCCAGCAGCTTAGCTAGCGGGGGCACAGATACGCAGTATTTT	CASSLASGGTDTQYF
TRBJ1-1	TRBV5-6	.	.	TGTGCCAGCAGCTGGGGGGTCCTGAACACTGAAGCTTTCTTT	CASSWGVLNTEAFF
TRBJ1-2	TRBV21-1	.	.	TGTGCCAGCAGCCCGCGGGGGGGCCTCCAGGGGCTTGGCTACACCTTC	CASSPRGGLQGLGYTF
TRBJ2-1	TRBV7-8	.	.	TGTGCCAGCAGCTTAAGGCTGGGCAGGGCAAATGAGCAGTTCTTC	CASSLRLGRANEQFF
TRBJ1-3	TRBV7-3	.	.	TGTGCCAGCAGCTCTGTGGGCCCAGGGTTGGGCGGAAACACCATATATTTT	CASSSVGPGLGGNTIYF
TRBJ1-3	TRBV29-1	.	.	TGCAGCGTTGGGCTAGGTGGAGGAAACACCATATATTTT	CSVGLGGGNTIYF
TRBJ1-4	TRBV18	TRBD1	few	TGTGCCAGCTCACCAGTGAGAGGACAGGGGAATGAAAAACTGTTTTTT	CASSPVRGQGNEKLFF
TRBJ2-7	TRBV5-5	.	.	TGTGCCAGCAGCTTGGAATTCTCTTCCTACGAGCAGTACTTC	CASSLEFSSYEQYF
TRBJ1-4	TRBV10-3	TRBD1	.	TGTGCCATCAGTGATAAGGGACAGGGCCCTACGAAACTGTTTTTT	CAISDKGQGPTKLFF
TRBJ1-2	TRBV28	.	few	TGTGCCAGCTGGGGAGGGTACGGTTATGGCTACACCTTC	CASWGGYGYGYTF
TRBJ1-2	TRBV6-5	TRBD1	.	TGTGCCAGCAGTAAGGGGGCCGGAGCCGGCTATGGCTACACCTTC	CASSKGAGAGYGYTF
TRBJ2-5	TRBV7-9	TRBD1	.	TGTGCCAGCAGCTTAAGGAAGACAGGGGAAGAGACCCAGTACTTC	CASSLRKTGEETQYF
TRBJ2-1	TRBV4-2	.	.	TGTGCCAGCAGCCAAGATCCTAGTGATGAATACAATGAGCAGTTCTTC	CASSQDPSDEYNEQFF
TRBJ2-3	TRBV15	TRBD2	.	TGTGCCACCAGCAGAGGGGGAGCGGGGGGCCCGTTGGGGGATACGCAGTATTTT	CATSRGGAGGPLGDTQYF
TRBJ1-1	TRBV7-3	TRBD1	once	TGTGCCAGCAGCATCCAAGGACAGGGAAGAATCACTGAAGCTTTCTTT	CASSIQGQGRITEAFF
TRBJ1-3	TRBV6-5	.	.	TGTGCCAGCACCGTGGACACAGCTGGAAACACCATATATTTT	CASTVDTAGNTIYF
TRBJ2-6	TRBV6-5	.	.	TGTGCCAGCAGTTACTCCCCCTTTGGGGCCAACGTCCTGACTTTC	CASSYSPFGANVLTF
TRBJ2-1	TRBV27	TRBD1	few	TGTGCCAGCAGTCGCTCCGGGGACAGGGGGTATGAGCAGTTCTTC	CASSRSGDRGYEQFF
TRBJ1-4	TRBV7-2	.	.	TGTGCCAGCAGCTTAGGGACAGCTGAAAAACTGTTTTTT	CASSLGTAEKLFF
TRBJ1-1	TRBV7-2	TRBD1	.	TGTGCCAGCAGCTTATGGACAGGGGTTAACACTGAAGCTTTCTTT	CASSLWTGVNTEAFF
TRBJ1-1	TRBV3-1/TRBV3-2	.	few	TGTGCCAGCAGCCAGAGTACAGAGGGCACTGAAGCTTTCTTT	CASSQSTEGTEAFF
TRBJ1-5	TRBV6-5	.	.	TGTGCCAGCAGACCCGGAGACTTGCAGCCCCAGCATTTT	CASRPGDLQPQHF
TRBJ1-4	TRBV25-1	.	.	TGTGCCAGCAGTTCCCCGCAGGGAGGTTCCGATGAAAAACTGTTTTTT	CASSSPQGGSDEKLFF
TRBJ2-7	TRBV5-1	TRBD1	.	TGCGCCAGCAGCCCTGGACAGGTTGGGTCCTACGAGCAGTACTTC	CASSPGQVGSYEQYF
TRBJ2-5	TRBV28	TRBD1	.	TGTGCCAGCAGTCAACAGCGGACAGGGGGAGGGAGAACCCAGTACTTC	CASSQQRTGGGRTQYF
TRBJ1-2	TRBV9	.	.	TGTGCCAGCAGCGTTACCCCAGGGGTGGGGGCCCACTTCTTC	CASSVTPGVGAHFF
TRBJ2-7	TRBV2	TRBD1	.	TGTGCCAATCGAGGACAGGGGCGGGAGCAGTACTTC	CANRGQGREQYF
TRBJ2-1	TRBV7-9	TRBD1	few	TGTGCCAGCAGCCAACCCGGACAGGGTGGCGATGAGCAGTTCTTC	CASSQPGQGGDEQFF
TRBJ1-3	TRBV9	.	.	TGTGCCAGCAGTCCAGGGGCAGATTTTGGAAACACCATATATTTT	CASSPGADFGNTIYF
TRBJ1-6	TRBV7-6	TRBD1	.	TGTGCCAGCAGCTTAGGCCGAGCCCGGGACAGAAATTCACCCCTCCACTTT	CASSLGRARDRNSPLHF
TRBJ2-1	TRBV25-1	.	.	TGTGCCAGCAGTGACAGGGCCCAAAATGAGCAGTTCTTC	CASSDRAQNEQFF
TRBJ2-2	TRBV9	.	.	TGTGCCAGCAGACAAACAGGGTCCGGCGGGGAGCTGTTTTTT	CASRQTGSGGELFF
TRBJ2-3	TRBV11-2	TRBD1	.	TGTGCCAGCAGCGTAGACAGGGGTGATACGCAGTATTTT	CASSVDRGDTQYF
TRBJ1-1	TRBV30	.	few	TGTGCCTGGAGTGTACTCCGGGGGGAAGCTTTCTTT	CAWSVLRGEAFF
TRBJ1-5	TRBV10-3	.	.	TGTGCCATCAGTCCAGGGGCGGGCAATCAGCCCCAGCATTTT	CAISPGAGNQPQHF
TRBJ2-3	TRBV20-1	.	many	TGCAGTGTAGTAGCGGATACGCAGTATTTT	CSVVADTQYF
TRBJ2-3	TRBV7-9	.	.	TGTGCCAGCAGCCCAGGGTCGAGCACAGATACGCAGTATTTT	CASSPGSSTDTQYF
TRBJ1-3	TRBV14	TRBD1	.	TGTGCCAGCAGCCAAGGCGGACAGGTCTCTGGAAACACCATATATTTT	CASSQGGQVSGNTIYF
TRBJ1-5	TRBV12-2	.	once	TGTGCAAGTCGCCCGGGGAGGCTGAATTGGGGAGATCAGCCCCAGCATTTT	CASRPGRLNWGDQPQHF
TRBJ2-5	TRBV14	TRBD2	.	TGTGCCAGCAGCCAGGGTAGCGGGGGGCCGGACCAAGAGACCCAGTACTTC	CASSQGSGGPDQETQYF
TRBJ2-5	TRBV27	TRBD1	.	TGTGCCAGCAGCAGGACAGGGGGCCCGGGGCGAGAGACCCAGTACTTC	CASSRTGGPGRETQYF
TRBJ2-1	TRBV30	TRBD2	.	TGTGCCTGGAGTGCTGGGACTAGCGGGGGGGTAGGCAATGAGCAGTTCTTC	CAWSAGTSGGVGNEQFF
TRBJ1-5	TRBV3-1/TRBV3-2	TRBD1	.	TGTGCCAGCAGCCAAGGGGGACAGGGGGCTTTGGCCCAGCCCCAGCATTTT	CASSQGGQGALAQPQHF
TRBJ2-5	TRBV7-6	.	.	TGTGCCAGCAGCCCCCTGGGGGGGGGCGCAGAGACCCAGTACTTC	CASSPLGGGAETQYF
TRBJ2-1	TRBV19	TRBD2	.	TGTGCCACCAGACTGTTAGCGGGGAGTGTGGATGAGCAGTTCTTC	CATRLLAGSVDEQFF
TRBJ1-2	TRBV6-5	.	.	.	CASSSSGGYTF
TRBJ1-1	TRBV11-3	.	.	TGTGCCAGCAGCTTAAAGAGGGGGGGAGAAGCTTTCTTT	CASSLKRGGEAFF